These T cell receptor beta chains were read from a single sample in a study of cytomegalovirus exposure and HLA in healthy donors. Some clones are missing from TCRdb's copy, which holds only in-frame ones; the method was immunoSEQ multiplex PCR. The repertoire has about 360,000 clones, 86% of them found once; the top ten carry 0.83%. Sequencing was done on a sample of PBMCs. These receptors were taken from a woman aged 18-29 years in good health and CMV-seronegative. The conserved cysteine and the conserved F or W are not part of the CDR3 here. The order of the fields is clone size, V gene, J gene, CDR3 protein. Only some rows state a clone size, as once, few, many or a class for expanded clones.

.,TRBV11-2,TRBJ2-7,ASSLIHRTYEQY
.,TRBV30,TRBJ2-5,AWSPGLALGTQY
.,TRBV2,TRBJ1-1,ATSPRVEYTEAF
.,TRBV15,TRBJ2-6,ATSRDRGQGFAGANVLT
.,TRBV28,TRBJ1-2,ASSFRGRGYT
.,TRBV19,TRBJ2-7,ASRARQGTYEQY
.,TRBV2,TRBJ1-5,ASSTGGQGAQH
.,TRBV2,TRBJ2-3,ASSEATPSETDTQY
.,TRBV5-6,TRBJ1-6,ASSLVGTANSPLH
.,TRBV2,TRBJ1-5,ASSGRQGTSNQPQH
.,TRBV7-3,TRBJ2-7,ASSLTGGPSDEQY
.,TRBV6-1,TRBJ1-1,ASSEPGEAF
.,TRBV4-1,TRBJ1-1,ASSPPVSNTEAF
.,TRBV7-9,TRBJ1-2,ASSLRDRAGYT
.,TRBV5-1,TRBJ1-2,ASSFIGERDGYT
.,TRBV23-1,TRBJ2-7,ASSQSGRGVSYEQY
.,TRBV4-1,TRBJ1-1,ASSQDGQMNTEAF
.,TRBV7-9,TRBJ2-5,ASSLPVPAEETQY
.,TRBV7-3,TRBJ2-3,ASSLGTSGSADTQY
.,TRBV28,TRBJ1-2,ASSLAHFGQGGGYT
.,TRBV27,TRBJ2-3,ASSLLVGRGDTQY
few,TRBV7-9,TRBJ1-3,ASSLFRYSGNTIY
.,TRBV6-5,TRBJ1-6,ASSSPGTGGNSPLH
once,TRBV7-8,TRBJ2-1,ASSFRLAGDEQF
few,TRBV2,TRBJ2-7,ASEGTSGYEQY
.,TRBV11-2,TRBJ2-5,ASSLGRRETQY
.,TRBV30,TRBJ1-5,AWSLPGTNQPQH
.,TRBV7-6,TRBJ2-7,ASSPWTSGGAKVYEQY
.,TRBV9,TRBJ2-3,ASSFGLAGGTDTQY
few,TRBV7-8,TRBJ2-7,ASSSPDRGSYEQY
once,TRBV18,TRBJ2-1,ASSPPSRAENEQF
.,TRBV5-4,TRBJ1-2,ASSLEVAGGVYGYT
once,TRBV29-1,TRBJ2-3,SVAPRTSGSTDTQY
.,TRBV28,TRBJ2-7,ASTSRAYEQY
.,TRBV2,TRBJ2-3,ASSEGLWTRDTDTQY
few,TRBV7-6,TRBJ1-3,ASSLQSGNTIY